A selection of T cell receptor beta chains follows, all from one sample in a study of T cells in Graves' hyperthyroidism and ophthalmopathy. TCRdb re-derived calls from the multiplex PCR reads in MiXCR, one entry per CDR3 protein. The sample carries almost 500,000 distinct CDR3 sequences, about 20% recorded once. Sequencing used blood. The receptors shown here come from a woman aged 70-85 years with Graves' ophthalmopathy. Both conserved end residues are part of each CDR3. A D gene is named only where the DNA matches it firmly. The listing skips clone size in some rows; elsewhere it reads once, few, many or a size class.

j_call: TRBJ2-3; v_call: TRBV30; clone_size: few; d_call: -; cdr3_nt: TGTGCCTGGAGTAAAACAGATACGCAGTATTTT; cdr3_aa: CAWSKTDTQYF
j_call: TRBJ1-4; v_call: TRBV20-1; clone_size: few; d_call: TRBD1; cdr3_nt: TGCAGTGCTAGGAAGACAGGGTCTGAAAAACTGTTTTTT; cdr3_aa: CSARKTGSEKLFF
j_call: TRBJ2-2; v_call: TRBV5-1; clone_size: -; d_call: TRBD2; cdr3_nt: TGCGCCAGCAGCCCGACTAGCGGGAGGGCTGGGGAGCTGTTTTTT; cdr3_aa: CASSPTSGRAGELFF
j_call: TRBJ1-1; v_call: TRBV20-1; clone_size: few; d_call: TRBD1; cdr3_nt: TGCAGGGAGGACAGGGAAGGATCTGAAGCTTTCTTT; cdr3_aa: CREDREGSEAFF
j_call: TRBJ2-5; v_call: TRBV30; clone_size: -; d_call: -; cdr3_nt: TGTGCCTGGAGAGAAGACAGTTGGAACTTC; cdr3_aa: CAWREDSWNF
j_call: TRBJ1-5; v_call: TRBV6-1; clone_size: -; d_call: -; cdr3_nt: TGTGCCAGCAGTCGCCGGATTGGAGTTTTTCAGCCCCAGCATTTT; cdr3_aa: CASSRRIGVFQPQHF
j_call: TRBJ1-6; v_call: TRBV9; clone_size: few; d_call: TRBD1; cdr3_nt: TGTGCCAGCAGCGTAGACTGGAAGGGGGCATCCTATAATTCACCCCTCCACTTT; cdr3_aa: CASSVDWKGASYNSPLHF
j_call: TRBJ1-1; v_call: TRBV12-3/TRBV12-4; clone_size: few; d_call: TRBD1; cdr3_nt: TGTGCCAGCAGGGACACAGGGGGCACTGAAGCTTTCTTT; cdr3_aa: CASRDTGGTEAFF
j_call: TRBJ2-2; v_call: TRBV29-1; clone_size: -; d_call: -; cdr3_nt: TGCAGCGTTGGAGATGGGTACACCGGGGAGCTGTTTTTT; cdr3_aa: CSVGDGYTGELFF
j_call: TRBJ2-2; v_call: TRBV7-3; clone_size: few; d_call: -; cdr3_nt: TGTGCCAGCAGCCCAACCCCTAGGGCGGGCGGGGAGCTGTTTTTT; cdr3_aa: CASSPTPRAGGELFF
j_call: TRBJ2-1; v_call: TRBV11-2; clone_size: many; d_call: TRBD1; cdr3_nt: TGTGCCAGCAGGTCAACAGGGGGCGTATACAATGAGCAGTTCTTC; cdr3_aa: CASRSTGGVYNEQFF
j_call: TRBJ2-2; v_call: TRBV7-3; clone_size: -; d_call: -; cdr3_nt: TGTGCCAGCAGCGGCCAGGGTGTAAAAACCGGGGAGCTGTTTTTT; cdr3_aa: CASSGQGVKTGELFF
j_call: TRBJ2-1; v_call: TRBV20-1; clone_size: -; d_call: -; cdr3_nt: TGCAGTGCCCGGACGGGTCTCGAATACAATGAGCAGTTCTTC; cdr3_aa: CSARTGLEYNEQFF
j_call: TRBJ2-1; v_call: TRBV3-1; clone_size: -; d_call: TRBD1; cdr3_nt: TGTGCCAGCAGCCAAGAGTTCAGGGGGCAGGATGAGCAGTTCTTC; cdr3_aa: CASSQEFRGQDEQFF
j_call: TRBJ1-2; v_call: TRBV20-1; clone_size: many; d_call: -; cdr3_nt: TGCAGTGCTAGAGATGTCAGGGTTGGAGGCTACACCTTC; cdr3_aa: CSARDVRVGGYTF